Listed here is a single T cell receptor beta chain. These data originate in a study of blood T cell repertoires in COVID-19. Study as a whole: T cells, B-cell-depleted T cells, or PBMCs provided the cDNA or gDNA that served as material.

Germline loops: CDR1 MNHEY, CDR2 SMNVEV (reference sequence). The ends were cut back, 3 bases at V and 7 bases at J, with 10 bases in the middle. CDR3 length: 12 residues. Donors of Cohort 3 who recovered were those that had two negative PCRs, clearance, or symptom resolution. Using immunoSEQ multiplex PCR, the repertoire was profiled, and TCRdb retains in-frame clones only, with some absent. This sample has approximately 210,000 clones, with more than 80% found just once. The material sequenced was PBMCs or T cells enriched from blood (not recorded which). V is TRBV27 and J is TRBJ2-7; D unclear. The clonotype originates from a woman aged 18-30 years who had recovered from COVID-19. The CDR3 protein is CASSFPTGEQYF. CDR3 nucleotide sequence: TGTGCCAGCAGTTTCCCTACCGGGGAGCAGTACTTC.